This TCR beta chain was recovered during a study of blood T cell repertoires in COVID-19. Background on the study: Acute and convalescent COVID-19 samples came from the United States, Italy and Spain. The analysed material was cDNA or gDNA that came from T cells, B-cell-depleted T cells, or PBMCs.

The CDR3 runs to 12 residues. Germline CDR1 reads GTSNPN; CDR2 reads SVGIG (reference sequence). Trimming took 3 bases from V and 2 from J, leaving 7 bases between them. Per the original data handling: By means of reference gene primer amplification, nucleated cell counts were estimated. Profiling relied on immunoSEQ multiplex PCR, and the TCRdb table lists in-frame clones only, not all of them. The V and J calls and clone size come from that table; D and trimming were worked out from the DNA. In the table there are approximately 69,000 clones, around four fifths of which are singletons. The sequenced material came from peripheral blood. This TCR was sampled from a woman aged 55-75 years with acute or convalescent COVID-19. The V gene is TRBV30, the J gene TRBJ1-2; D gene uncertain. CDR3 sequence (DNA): TGTGCCTGGAGATCAGTCAACTATGGCTACACCTTC. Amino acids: CAWRSVNYGYTF.